The T cell receptor (beta chain) under discussion was sequenced for a study of blood T cell repertoires in COVID-19. Study overall: Samples representing acute and convalescent COVID-19 were sourced from the United States, Italy and Spain. T cells, B-cell-depleted T cells, or PBMCs provided the cDNA or gDNA that served as material.

The protocol was immunoSEQ multiplex PCR, while the TCRdb copy is restricted to in-frame clones and leaves out a portion. Of 350,000 to 450,000 clones in the sample, just over 90% were seen once. Adults between about 18 and 95 years of age took part from more than 20 US areas. Per the germline V gene, CDR1 is LGHNA and CDR2 is YSLEER. J lost 1 base, V lost 4 bases, and 11 bases had no gene match. CDR3 size: 19 residues. Sequenced input: PBMCs or T cells enriched from blood (not recorded which). The TCR originated in a woman aged 40 to 49 who had been exposed to COVID-19. V is TRBV4-3 and J is TRBJ2-6; 9 positions match TRBD2. In nucleotides, the CDR3 is TGCGCCAGCAGCCCGAGGACTAGCGCCACACTGTCTGGGGCCAACGTCCTGACTTTC. It yields the protein CASSPRTSATLSGANVLTF.